The entry below describes one TCR beta chain. The sample comes from a study of blood T cell repertoires in COVID-19. Study background: There were acute and convalescent COVID-19 samples, and they came from the United States, Italy and Spain. PBMCs, B-cell-depleted T cells, or T cells provided the cDNA or gDNA that made up the material.

V was pared by 3 bases and J by 4 bases, with 5 bases of the junction left unmatched. This CDR3 has 13 residues. CDR1 is SQVTM and CDR2 is ANQGSEA in the germline V gene. Original methodology: Cell counts per sample came from amplifying reference gene primers. Profiled with immunoSEQ multiplex PCR; TCRdb holds only in-frame clones, not every one. V and J calls plus clone size are reproduced from that table; the DNA served to infer D and trimming. The profile shows roughly 230,000 clones, around 83% of them singletons. The clonotype comes from a man aged 35 to 55 with active or convalescent COVID-19. The chain recombines TRBV29-1 with TRBJ2-5; TRBD2 agrees at 7 bases. Material: peripheral blood. CDR3 in DNA: TGCAGCGTTGAGATGGGCGGGAGAGAGACCCAGTACTTC. This codes for CSVEMGGRETQYF.